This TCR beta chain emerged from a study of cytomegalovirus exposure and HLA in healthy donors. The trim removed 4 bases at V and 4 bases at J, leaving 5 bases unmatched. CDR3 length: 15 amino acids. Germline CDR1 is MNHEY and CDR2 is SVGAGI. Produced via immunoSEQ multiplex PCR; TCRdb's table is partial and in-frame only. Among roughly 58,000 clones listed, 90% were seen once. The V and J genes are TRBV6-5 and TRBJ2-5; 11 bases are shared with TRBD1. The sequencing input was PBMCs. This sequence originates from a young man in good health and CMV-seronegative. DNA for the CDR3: TGTGCCAGCAGTTCGGACAGGGGGCTGGGAGAGACCCAGTACTTC. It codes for CASSSDRGLGETQYF.